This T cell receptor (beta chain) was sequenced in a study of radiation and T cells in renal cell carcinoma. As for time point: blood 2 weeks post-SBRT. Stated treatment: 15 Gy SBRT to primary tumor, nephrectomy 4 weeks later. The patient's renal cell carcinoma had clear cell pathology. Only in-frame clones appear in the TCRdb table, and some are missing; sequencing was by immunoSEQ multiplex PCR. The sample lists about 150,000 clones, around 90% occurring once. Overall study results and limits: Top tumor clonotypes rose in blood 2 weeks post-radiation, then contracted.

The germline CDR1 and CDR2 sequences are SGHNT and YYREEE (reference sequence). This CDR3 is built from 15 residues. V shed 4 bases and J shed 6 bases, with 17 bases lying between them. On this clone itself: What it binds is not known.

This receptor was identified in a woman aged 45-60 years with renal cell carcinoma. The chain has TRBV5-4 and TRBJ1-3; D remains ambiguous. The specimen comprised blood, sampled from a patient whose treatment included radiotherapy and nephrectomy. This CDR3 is CASSQERMYSNTIYF. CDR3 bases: TGTGCCAGCAGCCAAGAACGGATGTATTCAAACACCATATATTTT. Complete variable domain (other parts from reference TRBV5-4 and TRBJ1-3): ETGVTQSPTHLIKTRGQQVTLRCSSQSGHNTVSWYQQALGQGPQFIFQYYREEENGRGNFPPRFSGLQFPNYSSELNVNALELDDSALYLCASSQERMYSNTIYFGEGSWLTVV.